These 32 T cell receptor beta chains were sequenced from one sample in a study of shared clonotypes between healthy human individuals (dated by TCRdb to about 2020). Library prep was done by the immunoSEQ multiplex PCR assay. This is the immuneACCESS table as TCRdb keeps it, with only in-frame sequences that have V and J called. A part of the clones is gone; compared with another copy, unresolved V genes explain less than half, and the rest is unexplained. The sample includes 2 million to 2.5 million clones, with around 90% observed a single time. 0.3% to 0.45% of the sample comes from the top ten. Sequencing was carried out using naive CD4+ T cells from PBMCs. The sample's cell subset or site label, in plain terms: CD45RA+ positively selected. These receptors were collected from a man younger than 30 in good health. Some clones in this sample may be carry-over from other donors' samples.

The CDR3 sequence is CASSLMAVTGELFF. The CDR3 nucleotides are TGTGCCAGCAGCTTAATGGCGGTTACCGGGGAGCTGTTTTTT. The genes are TRBV7-3 and TRBJ2-2; no clear D gene. Germline V CDR1 and CDR2: SGHTA, FQGTGA. This CDR3 spans 14 amino acids. V was clipped by 1 base and J by 5 bases, with 8 bases between them.

V usage is TRBV6-6 and J usage is TRBJ2-6; possible D gene TRBD1, 5 bases. Trimming shortened V by 6 bases and J by 4 bases, and 13 bases separated the two germline ends. CDR3 length: 15 amino acids. Germline V gene lookup returns CDR1 MNHNY and CDR2 SVGAGI (reference sequence). CDR3 nucleotide sequence: TGTGCCAGCAGCTTGGATGGGGCCGGGGCCAACGTCCTGACTTTC. This sequence encodes CASSLDGAGANVLTF.

V is TRBV28 and J is TRBJ2-3; a possible D gene is TRBD1 (6 bases). The ends were cut back, 5 bases at V and 0 bases at J, with 15 bases in the middle. Looked up from germline, CDR1 is MDHEN and CDR2 is SYDVKM. The CDR3 totals 16 residues. DNA for the CDR3: TGTGCCAGCAGTCAAACAGGGTTAACTAGCACAGATACGCAGTATTTT. Residues: CASSQTGLTSTDTQYF.

The chain joins TRBV4-3 to TRBJ2-6, with TRBD2 as a possible D gene (6 bases). Trimming took off 1 base at V and 0 bases at J, with 13 bases between the two ends. The CDR3 extends over 18 amino acids. Germline V CDR1 and CDR2: LGHNA, YSLEER. The CDR3 is CASSQGVAEYSGANVLTF. The CDR3, as DNA: TGCGCCAGCAGCCAAGGGGTAGCGGAATACTCTGGGGCCAACGTCCTGACTTTC.

The chain carries TRBV18 and TRBJ2-1, with D perhaps matching TRBD2 (5 bases). This CDR3 is built from 13 residues. The V gene's germline CDR1 is KGHSH and CDR2 LQKENI. V lost 4 bases and J 7 bases, leaving 11 bases between the germline ends. In DNA form, the CDR3 reads TGTGCCAGCTCACAGTTAGCGCCTAATGAGCAGTTCTTC. Translated: CASSQLAPNEQFF.

This clone occurred a few times. The CDR3 nucleotides are TGTGCCAGCAGTTTACTGGCAGATCAGCCCCAGCATTTT. The encoded protein is CASSLLADQPQHF. The genes are TRBV27 and TRBJ1-5, with no clear D. Trimming took off 2 bases at V and 5 bases at J, with 7 bases between the two ends. Germline lookup yields CDR1 MNHEY and CDR2 SMNVEV (reference sequence). The CDR3 totals 13 residues.

The J gene is TRBJ1-5, the V gene TRBV18; 7 bases line up with TRBD1. The CDR3 covers 15 residues. V trimming: 2 bases; J trimming: 3 bases; junction bases outside the gene matches: 4. Per the germline V gene, CDR1 is KGHSH and CDR2 is LQKENI. Written as DNA, the CDR3 is TGTGCCAGCTCACCAAGGGGGCAAGTCAATCAGCCCCAGCATTTT. Translation: CASSPRGQVNQPQHF.

J is TRBJ2-7 and V is TRBV14; a possible D gene is TRBD1 (5 bases). The CDR3 runs to 16 residues. V dropped 0 bases and J dropped 1 base, with 13 bases sitting between them. CDR1 and CDR2 from the germline V gene are SGHDN and FVKESK. CDR3 sequence (DNA): TGTGCCAGCAGCCAAGATCGCAATGCAGGGTCCTACGAGCAGTACTTC. Amino acids: CASSQDRNAGSYEQYF.

The chain couples TRBV30 to TRBJ1-4; D remains ambiguous. Trimming took 0 bases from V and 7 from J, leaving 15 bases between them. The CDR3 is 15 residues long. The germline V gene encodes CDR1 GTSNPN and CDR2 SVGIG (reference sequence). In DNA, the CDR3 is TGTGCCTGGAGTGTACTTAACTTACCTAGTGAAAAACTGTTTTTT. Translation gives CAWSVLNLPSEKLFF.

This chain links TRBV5-6 with TRBJ2-3; 9 bases agree with TRBD1. V dropped 7 bases and J dropped 5; count of bases not matched to a gene: 5. This CDR3 contains 13 residues. The germline gives CDR1 SGHDT, CDR2 YYEEEE. The DNA for the CDR3 is TGTGCCAGCTGGGGACAGGGTCAAGATACGCAGTATTTT. Translated, it gives CASWGQGQDTQYF.

The V call is TRBV28, the J call TRBJ2-3; possibly TRBD1 for D (6 bases). Germline assignment: CDR1 MDHEN and CDR2 SYDVKM. This CDR3 comprises 17 residues. The ends were cut back, 6 bases at V and 3 bases at J, with 22 bases in the middle. The CDR3 protein is CASRTRRDRRRTDTQYF. CDR3 nucleotides: TGTGCCAGCAGAACCCGTCGTGACAGGCGTAGGACAGATACGCAGTATTTT.

V and J are TRBV2 and TRBJ1-4; D unresolved. CDR3 length equals 15 residues. With 4 bases removed from V and 0 bases from J, the gap between germline ends came to 9 bases. Germline V gene lookup returns CDR1 SNHLY and CDR2 FYNNEI. The CDR3 loop is CASSANEATNEKLFF. CDR3 coding DNA: TGTGCCAGCAGTGCCAACGAAGCAACTAATGAAAAACTGTTTTTT.

The rearrangement links TRBV28 to TRBJ2-7; D uncertain. CDR1 is MDHEN, CDR2 SYDVKM, per germline. Trimming shortened V by 6 bases and J by 2 bases, and 20 bases separated the two germline ends. This CDR3 region has 16 residues. CDR3 region: CASRLTDSSAPYEQYF. In DNA, the CDR3 is TGTGCCAGCAGACTCACTGACTCATCCGCCCCCTACGAGCAGTACTTC.

The gene calls are TRBV28 and TRBJ2-5, with TRBD2 as a possible D gene (5 bases). The CDR3 sequence is 16 residues long. The germline CDR1 and CDR2 sequences are MDHEN and SYDVKM. Trimming removed 5 bases from V and 1 base from J, with 17 bases in between. The CDR3 reads CASSGVGWGVQETQYF. CDR3 coding DNA: TGTGCCAGCAGTGGGGTCGGGTGGGGAGTCCAAGAGACCCAGTACTTC.

This sequence joins TRBV4-3 and TRBJ2-7, with TRBD1 matching over 7 bases. The CDR3 loop spans 16 amino acids. The J segment lost 2 bases and the V segment lost 1 base, leaving 8 bases of the junction unmatched. Germline-derived CDR1 and CDR2 are LGHNA and YSLEER. The CDR3 DNA follows: TGCGCCAGCAGCCAAGGTTTATCAGGGGGAACCTACGAGCAGTACTTC. Protein sequence: CASSQGLSGGTYEQYF.

The chain carries TRBV28 and TRBJ2-1, with TRBD2 matching over 12 bases. Germline trimming cut 4 bases from V and 7 bases from J; bases unmatched to any gene: 11. Germline-derived CDR1 and CDR2 are MDHEN and SYDVKM. The CDR3 is 17 amino acids. The CDR3, as DNA: TGTGCCAGCAGTTCCCCCCAAGGCCTAGCGGGAGGGAATGAGCAGTTCTTC. Translation: CASSSPQGLAGGNEQFF.

The chain couples TRBV15 to TRBJ2-7; the match to TRBD2 covers 7 bases. Germline CDR1 is LNHNV and CDR2 is YYDKDF (reference sequence). The CDR3 extends over 16 amino acids. Unmatched junction bases numbered 10, after V lost 3 bases and J lost 2 bases. The CDR3 DNA sequence: TGTGCCACCAGCAGGGAGGGCGGGAGCGTAACCTACGAGCAGTACTTC. Its protein product is CATSREGGSVTYEQYF.

The gene calls are TRBV5-1 and TRBJ1-4, with D tentatively TRBD1 (5 bases). V lost 4 bases, J lost 8 bases, and 15 bases lay in between. This CDR3 region has 14 residues. Per germline, CDR1 SGHRS and CDR2 YFSETQ. CDR3 DNA: TGCGCCAGCAGCCCGGGGACTTTAGGGGAAAAACTGTTTTTT. This gives the protein CASSPGTLGEKLFF.

The chain employs TRBV10-3 and TRBJ1-3; no clear D. Looked up from germline, CDR1 is ENHRY and CDR2 is SYGVKD. V was cut by 3 bases and J by 0 bases, with 9 bases left in between. The CDR3 contains 15 residues. CDR3 loop: CAISDGFLSGNTIYF. In nucleotides, the CDR3 is TGTGCCATCAGTGATGGCTTCCTCTCTGGAAACACCATATATTTT.

Regarding this clone: The junction departs from germline at one end; a sequencing error may be responsible. CDR3 in DNA: TGTGCCAGCAGCCAAGAACAGGGGGCTAACGAAAAACTGTTTTTT. Encoded protein: CASSQEQGANEKLFF. The chain is built from TRBV14 and TRBJ1-4; TRBD1 agrees at 9 bases. Per germline, CDR1 SGHDN and CDR2 FVKESK. The CDR3 is 15 residues long.

The chain employs TRBV11-2 and TRBJ2-1; perhaps TRBD2 as D (6 bases). The length of the CDR3 is 16 residues. The germline CDR1 and CDR2 sequences are SGHAT and FQNNGV. The germline V and J ends were trimmed by 1 base and 0 bases, with 10 bases remaining between them. This chain's CDR3 is CASSLVHGSSYNEQFF. DNA for the CDR3: TGTGCCAGCAGCTTAGTTCACGGGAGCTCCTACAATGAGCAGTTCTTC.

For this clone: Distinct nucleotide sequences in the sample also encode this CDR3. This chain links TRBV28 with TRBJ2-7, with TRBD1 matching over 8 bases. The CDR3 consists of 15 residues. The V and J ends lost 4 bases and 3 bases, in that order; junction bases with no gene match: 8. Germline V lookup: CDR1 MDHEN, CDR2 SYDVKM. CDR3 sequence (DNA): TGTGCCAGCAGTTCCCCTCCAGGGGGCGGCTACGAGCAGTACTTC. Its translation is CASSSPPGGGYEQYF.

V gene TRBV7-2 combines with J gene TRBJ2-1, with 11 bases fitting TRBD1. After removal of 4 bases from V and 4 bases from J, the junction contained 3 bases not matched to a gene. The germline V gene encodes CDR1 SGHTA and CDR2 FQGNSA. The CDR3 runs 15 residues. CDR3 coding DNA: TGTGCCAGCAGCTCGGACAGGGGGCCTTACAATGAGCAGTTCTTC. This translates into CASSSDRGPYNEQFF. The full variable domain, in which reference TRBV7-2 and TRBJ2-1 provide the parts outside the CDR3, is GAGVSQSPSNKVTEKGKDVELRCDPISGHTALYWYRQSLGQGLEFLIYFQGNSAPDKSGLPSDRFSAERTGGSVSTLTIQRTQQEDSAVYLCASSSDRGPYNEQFFGPGTRLTVL.

The V call is TRBV19, the J call TRBJ1-2; possibly TRBD1 for D (5 bases). Germline CDR1 is LNHDA and CDR2 is SQIVND (reference sequence). CDR3 length: 14 residues. Trimming took 6 bases from V and 0 from J, leaving 11 bases between them. The CDR3 DNA is TGTGCCAGTAGGGGACCGCCTTCTAACTATGGCTACACCTTC. It encodes CASRGPPSNYGYTF.

The V and J genes are TRBV2 and TRBJ2-7, with D perhaps being TRBD1 or TRBD2 (5 bases each). Per the germline V gene, CDR1 is SNHLY and CDR2 is FYNNEI. The CDR3 is made up of 13 amino acids. The V end was cut by 6 bases, the J end by 2 bases, with 11 bases between. CDR3 sequence: CASRSGDPYEQYF. CDR3 DNA sequence: TGTGCCAGCAGGTCCGGGGACCCCTACGAGCAGTACTTC.

The chain joins TRBV5-6 to TRBJ2-1, with 14 bases identical to TRBD2. Germline V gene lookup returns CDR1 SGHDT and CDR2 YYEEEE. The CDR3 contains 17 residues. V lost 5 bases and J lost 2; bases outside the gene matches: 6. The chain's CDR3 is CASRDGTSGRTYNEQFF. The DNA for the CDR3 is TGTGCCAGCAGGGACGGGACTAGCGGGAGAACCTACAATGAGCAGTTCTTC.

The rearrangement joins TRBV7-9 to TRBJ2-1; no definite D call. Germline CDR1 reads SEHNR; CDR2 reads FQNEAQ (reference sequence). This CDR3 spans 15 amino acids. V was cut by 1 base and J by 5 bases, with 12 bases left in between. CDR3 bases: TGTGCCAGCAGCTTAGGAGAGCCTGGGGACAATGAGCAGTTCTTC. This gives the protein CASSLGEPGDNEQFF. Based on the CDR3 plus reference TRBV7-9 and TRBJ2-1, the full variable domain is DTGVSQNPRHKITKRGQNVTFRCDPISEHNRLYWYRQTLGQGPEFLTYFQNEAQLEKSRLLSDRFSAERPKGSFSTLEIQRTEQGDSAMYLCASSLGEPGDNEQFFGPGTRLTVL.

The rearrangement links TRBV4-1 to TRBJ1-5; possibly TRBD1 for D (6 bases). Trimming removed 6 bases at V and 7 bases at J, with 16 bases between. Germline V gene sequence: CDR1 MGHRA, CDR2 YSYEKL. This CDR3 region has 14 residues. CDR3 amino acids: CASRKQGTKQPQHF. The CDR3 DNA reads as TGCGCCAGCAGAAAACAGGGTACGAAACAGCCCCAGCATTTT.

V is TRBV12-1 and J is TRBJ2-7; TRBD2, the table's D call, lacks a check against the DNA. TRBV12-1 is a documented pseudogene. The CDR3 extends over 16 amino acids. CDR3 nucleotide sequence: TGTGCCAGCAGCTCCCTATTGTACGGGAGAGACTACGAGCAGTACTTC. Protein sequence: CASSSLLYGRDYEQYF.

The V call is TRBV19, the J call TRBJ2-5, with a weak D call TRBD1 (6 bases). V lost 5 bases and J lost 2, with 15 bases in between. The germline V gene has CDR1 LNHDA and CDR2 SQIVND (reference sequence). The CDR3 loop spans 15 amino acids. Written as DNA, the CDR3 is TGTGCCAGTAGTGTACAGGGACATCGGCAAGAGACCCAGTACTTC. Amino acid sequence: CASSVQGHRQETQYF.

The V and J genes are TRBV19 and TRBJ2-7; TRBD2 matches at 13 bases. V lost 5 bases and J lost 2; bases outside the gene matches: 6. The germline V gene encodes CDR1 LNHDA and CDR2 SQIVND (reference sequence). This CDR3 comprises 16 residues. CDR3 nucleotide sequence: TGTGCCAGTAGTTCCGCGGGACTAGCGGGGACCTACGAGCAGTACTTC. Its translation is CASSSAGLAGTYEQYF.

The V gene is TRBV11-3, the J gene TRBJ2-2; the match to TRBD1 covers 8 bases. Germline CDR1 and CDR2: SGHNT and YENEEA. The CDR3 sequence is 15 residues long. The ends lost 3 bases at V and 5 bases at J; junction bases unmatched: 5. This CDR3 reads CASSFGRQGTGELFF. The CDR3 DNA reads as TGTGCCAGCAGCTTCGGGCGACAGGGGACCGGGGAGCTGTTTTTT.